The 4 T cell receptor beta chains reported below all come from one sample, sequenced in a study of Ad26.COV2.S vaccination and SARS-CoV-2 variants. Data came from immunoSEQ multiplex PCR; TCRdb stores just in-frame clones and leaves some out. The data contain about 420,000 clones, roughly 90% of them seen just once; the ten biggest clones take up approximately 4%. As for treatment: about 20 received Ad26.COV2.S at low or high dose, single or two shots; about 5 received placebo; per-sample allocation not given. Sampling happened 63 days after the first vaccine or placebo injection. Source: peripheral blood, taken in a trial of Ad26.COV2.S vaccine versus placebo. All receptors come from a person between 18 and 59 years old who received the Ad26.COV2.S COVID-19 vaccine or a placebo.

The rearrangement links TRBV3-1 (or the pseudogene TRBV3-2) to TRBJ2-5; 7 bases align to TRBD2. This CDR3 has 15 amino acids. Germline values: CDR1 LGHDT, CDR2 YNNKEL (reference sequence). Trimming took 4 bases from V and 4 from J; bases not matched to a gene: 9. CDR3 residues: CASSPTSSGGETQYF. The CDR3 bases are TGTGCCAGCAGCCCGACGTCCTCGGGGGGAGAGACCCAGTACTTC.

The chain couples TRBV4-3 to TRBJ1-1, with 7 positions matching TRBD1. The junction had 6 bases not matched to a gene; V was cut back by 1 base and J by 1 base. In germline, CDR1 is LGHNA, CDR2 YSLEER. The CDR3 has 16 amino acids. CDR3 residues: CASSQGAGQSNTEAFF. CDR3 nucleotide sequence: TGCGCCAGCAGCCAAGGGGCGGGACAGTCGAACACTGAAGCTTTCTTT.

This clone was observed a single time. CDR3 DNA: TGTGCCTGGGGGCGGGGGCCGCTCCTTACCTACGAGCAGTACTTC. As protein: CAWGRGPLLTYEQYF. This chain connects TRBV30 to TRBJ2-7; tentative D call: TRBD2 (7 bases). The germline gives CDR1 GTSNPN, CDR2 SVGIG (reference sequence). The CDR3 spans 15 residues. The V gene lost 5 bases and the J gene lost 2 bases, with 19 bases spanning the gap.

The chain combines TRBV24-1 with TRBJ2-2, with TRBD1 matching 7 bases. This CDR3 contains 17 residues. The germline CDR1 and CDR2 sequences are KGHDR and SFDVKD. The V and J ends lost 3 bases and 4 bases, in that order; junction bases with no gene match: 10. The CDR3 loop reads CATSDTLGGQFTGELFF. CDR3 nucleotide sequence: TGTGCCACCAGTGATACCCTAGGGGGCCAATTCACCGGGGAGCTGTTTTTT.